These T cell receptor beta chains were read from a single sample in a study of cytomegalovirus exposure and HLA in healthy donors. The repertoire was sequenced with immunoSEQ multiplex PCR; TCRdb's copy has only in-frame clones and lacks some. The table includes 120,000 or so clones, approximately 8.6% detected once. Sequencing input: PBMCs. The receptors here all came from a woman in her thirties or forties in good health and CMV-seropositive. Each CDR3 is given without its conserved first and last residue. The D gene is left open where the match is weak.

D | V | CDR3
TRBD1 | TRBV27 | ASSLGTGWGTQY
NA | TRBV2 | ATKFLNTEAF
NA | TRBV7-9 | ASSLRQDNEKLF
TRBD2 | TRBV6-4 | ASSDSRGGTDTQY
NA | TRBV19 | ASSSYGYT
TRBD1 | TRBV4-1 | ASSSRGQTYEQY
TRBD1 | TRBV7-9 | ASRHTGGRETQY
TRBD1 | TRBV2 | ASSGQGPSNQPQH
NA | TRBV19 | ASSSRTRLNSYEQY
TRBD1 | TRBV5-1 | ASSPSGQVSYNEQF
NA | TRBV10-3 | AISESPGVNTEAF
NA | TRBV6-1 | ASSAPPGGRTDTQY
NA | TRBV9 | ASSANYGYS
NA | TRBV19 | ASSPLKSSGEETQY
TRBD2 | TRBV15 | ATSRDWTLAGGYNEQF
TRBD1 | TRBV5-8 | ASTDRVTNEKLF
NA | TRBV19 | ASSDQVGNTEAF
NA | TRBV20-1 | SALGEETQY
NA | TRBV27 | ASTPGGRYEKLF
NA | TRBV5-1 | ASSLDNRDYEQY
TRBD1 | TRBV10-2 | ASSYRGQPQH
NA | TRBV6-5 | ASSVQDSNQPQH
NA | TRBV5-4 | ASSMGRGEGQPQH
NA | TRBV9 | ASSTGIQETQY
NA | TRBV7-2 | ASSLGTPYTGELF
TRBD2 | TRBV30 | AWSKVAGANTGELF
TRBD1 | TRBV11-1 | ASSSGQGWTGELF
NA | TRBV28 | ASSRRPEGNEKLF
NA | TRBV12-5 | ASGLGGSETQY
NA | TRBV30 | AWSLNGYNEQF
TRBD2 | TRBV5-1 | ASSLPAAGDDAKNIQY
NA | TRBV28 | ASSLAGANAKNIQY
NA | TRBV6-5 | ASSDKETDTQY
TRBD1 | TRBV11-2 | ASSLRTGTDTGELF
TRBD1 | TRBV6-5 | ASRGDSMNTEAF
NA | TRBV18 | ASSPGGGGYEQY
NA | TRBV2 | ASSEPGIHYGYT
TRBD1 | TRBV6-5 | ASRTQGAGTEAF
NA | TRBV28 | ASSFLETAFADEQF
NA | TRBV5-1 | ATKGFANTGELF
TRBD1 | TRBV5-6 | ASGLQGLNEKLF
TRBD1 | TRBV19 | ASGRGSYGYT
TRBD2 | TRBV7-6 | ASSEAGGSYNEQF
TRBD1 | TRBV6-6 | ASTDRGNEQY
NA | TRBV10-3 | AIQRWGGQSSYNSPLH
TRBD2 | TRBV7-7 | ASSAGGGETQY
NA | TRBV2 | ASSARTGDEKLF
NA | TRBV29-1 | SSYRQENTEAF
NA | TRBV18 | ASSPGSTDTQY
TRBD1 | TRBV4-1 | ASSQRTGGTEAF
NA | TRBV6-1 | ASNSYGQETQY
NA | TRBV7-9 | ASSPWGDQPQH